One TCR beta chain is described in this entry. Its antigen is unknown. The germline V gene has CDR1 SGHAT and CDR2 FQNNGV. The length of the CDR3 is 14 residues. These data belong to a study of CXCR3-negative and CXCR3-positive naive CD8 T cells. For the study at large: Cumulative TRB read yield was some 140 million, averaging about 1.5 +/- 0.3 million per library. Study results and caveats: CXCR3-negative and CXCR3-positive naive cells shared comparable TRBV-TRBJ usage, but memory cells did not. The study found comparably high diversity in both naive subsets and much lower diversity in memory CD8+ cells. Naive subsets expressed similar surface CD5; TRB CDR3 features served to infer TCR strength.

5' RACE that incorporated UMI labels was used to prepare the TRB cDNA libraries. For each CDR3 protein, TCRdb gives one entry from its re-call of the 5' RACE reads, without DNA. Recorded here are around 52,000 distinct CDR3 sequences; the top ten clones represent around 24%. The sequencing input was memory CD8+ T cells from blood. The chain joins TRBV11-2 to TRBJ2-7; TCRdb designates TRBD1, a call that cannot be tested without DNA. This sequence was found in a human donor in good health. Some clones in this sample may be carry-over from other donors' samples. CDR3 amino acids: CASSPVGGRGEQYF.